The rows below give T cell receptor beta chains drawn from one sample of a study of a mutant IDH1 vaccine in newly diagnosed glioma. This table comes from immunoSEQ multiplex PCR, and its TCRdb copy is limited to in-frame clones, with some not included. The sample has roughly 84,000 clones, about 80% seen once. The sample consisted of PBMCs, taken from a glioma patient treated with radiotherapy, temozolomide or both. These receptors came from a man aged 35 to 55 with glioma. Some clones in this sample may be carry-over from other donors' samples. The CDR3 runs from the conserved cysteine through the conserved F or W. Fields, in order: D gene, CDR3 length, V gene, J gene, clone size, CDR3 DNA, CDR3 protein. The D gene is left open where the match is weak. Clone size appears in some rows only: once, few, many, or a class for an expanded clone.

TRBD1	16	TRBV4-1	TRBJ1-6	NA	TGCGCCAGCAGCCAAGATCGGGTGACAGGGACCTCACCCCTCCACTTT	CASSQDRVTGTSPLHF
NA	13	TRBV13	TRBJ2-3	NA	TGTGCCAGCAGTTTGGGGTCGACAGATACGCAGTATTTT	CASSLGSTDTQYF
NA	14	TRBV7-9	TRBJ1-6	few	TGTGCCAGCAGCTTTCCTGGGGCTGGTTCACCCCTCCACTTT	CASSFPGAGSPLHF
TRBD1	15	TRBV2	TRBJ1-6	once	TGTGCCAGCAGTGGGACGACAGGGGACAATTCACCCCTCCACTTT	CASSGTTGDNSPLHF
TRBD1	15	TRBV27	TRBJ1-2	NA	TGTGCCAGCAGTCCCGGGACAGGGTTTCGTGGTGGCTACACCTTC	CASSPGTGFRGGYTF
NA	14	TRBV6-5	TRBJ2-3	NA	TGTGCCAGCAGTTACTCCTACCAGGCAGATACGCAGTATTTT	CASSYSYQADTQYF
TRBD1	15	TRBV18	TRBJ2-1	NA	TGTGCCAGCTCAAGAGGGACAGGGATGGGCAATGAGCAGTTCTTC	CASSRGTGMGNEQFF
NA	15	TRBV7-9	TRBJ1-4	NA	TGTGCCAGCAGCTTAGCGTTGGGCGGTAATGAAAAACTGTTTTTT	CASSLALGGNEKLFF
NA	11	TRBV19	TRBJ1-2	NA	TGTGCCAGCGGACCGAGCTATGGCTACACCTTC	CASGPSYGYTF
NA	15	TRBV9	TRBJ2-7	NA	TGTGCCAGCAGCGTAGGTCGGGTGGGGCCGGGCGAGCAGTACTTC	CASSVGRVGPGEQYF
NA	11	TRBV2	TRBJ1-1	NA	TGTGCCACCATGCCGCGGGTTGAAGCTTTCTTT	CATMPRVEAFF
TRBD1	15	TRBV19	TRBJ1-5	NA	TGTGCCAGTAGTGCACCGGGACAGAGTTATCAGCCCCAGCATTTT	CASSAPGQSYQPQHF
TRBD2	16	TRBV10-2	TRBJ2-3	NA	TGCGCCAGCAGTGTAAGTGGAGCGGGGGCCACAGATACGCAGTATTTT	CASSVSGAGATDTQYF
NA	13	TRBV5-1	TRBJ2-6	NA	TGCGCCAGCAGCTTGGTTGGGGCCAACGTCCTGACTTTC	CASSLVGANVLTF
NA	18	TRBV5-1	TRBJ1-4	NA	TGCGCCAGCAGCCTTAGACTCCGAAATGGGGCAACTAACGAAAAACTGTTTTTT	CASSLRLRNGATNEKLFF
NA	17	TRBV30	TRBJ1-6	NA	TGTGCCTGGAGCCCCCCGGGAGTCGGAAACTATAATTCACCCCTCCACTTT	CAWSPPGVGNYNSPLHF
TRBD1	15	TRBV4-1	TRBJ1-1	NA	TGCGCCAGCAGCCCACGAGGGACAGTGAACACTGAAGCTTTCTTT	CASSPRGTVNTEAFF
NA	14	TRBV19	TRBJ1-1	NA	TGTGCCAGTAGTATTTCGAATCACAACACTGAAGCTTTCTTT	CASSISNHNTEAFF
NA	16	TRBV6-5	TRBJ1-4	NA	TGTGCCAGCAGTTACGCCGGGGGGGGCCCGATTGAAAAACTGTTTTTT	CASSYAGGGPIEKLFF
NA	14	TRBV6-5	TRBJ1-2	NA	TGTGCCAGCGGTAGGAGAGGGTATAACTATGGCTACACCTTC	CASGRRGYNYGYTF
TRBD1	15	TRBV4-1	TRBJ1-6	NA	TGCGCCAGCAGCCAAGCCGACAGGGCTGGTTCACCCCTCCACTTT	CASSQADRAGSPLHF
TRBD1	14	TRBV5-1	TRBJ2-7	NA	TGCGCCAGCAGCTTGGGACAGGGGCTGGAAGAGCAGTACTTC	CASSLGQGLEEQYF
NA	15	TRBV6-5	TRBJ2-1	NA	TGTGCCAGCAGTCAACCCCAGGGATACTACAATGAGCAGTTCTTC	CASSQPQGYYNEQFF
NA	15	TRBV4-2	TRBJ1-1	NA	TGTGCCAGCAGCCCGGCGGGGGGGGCGAACACTGAAGCTTTCTTT	CASSPAGGANTEAFF
NA	16	TRBV19	TRBJ1-3	NA	TGTGCCAGTGTCCCGGGCCATTCGGTCTCTGGAAACACCATATATTTT	CASVPGHSVSGNTIYF
NA	14	TRBV2	TRBJ2-2	NA	TGTGCCAGCAGTGCCGGTCAGTTCACCGGGGAGCTGTTTTTT	CASSAGQFTGELFF
NA	14	TRBV5-4	TRBJ2-7	NA	TGTGCCAGCAGCTTGGGTCTAGTTTCCCACGAGCAGTACTTC	CASSLGLVSHEQYF
NA	11	TRBV11-2	TRBJ2-5	once	TGTGCCAGCAGCCCCTGGGAGACCCAGTACTTC	CASSPWETQYF
NA	14	TRBV5-1	TRBJ1-1	once	TGCGCCAGCAGCTTGGCGGGATCGAACACTGAAGCTTTCTTT	CASSLAGSNTEAFF
TRBD1	15	TRBV13	TRBJ1-2	NA	TGTGCCAGCAGCTCACAGGGGGCTCCTTCTTATGGCTACACCTTC	CASSSQGAPSYGYTF
TRBD1	14	TRBV27	TRBJ2-2	NA	TGTGCCAGCAGTTTGAGGGGGCCCACCGGGGAGCTGTTTTTT	CASSLRGPTGELFF
NA	13	TRBV2	TRBJ1-2	NA	TGTGCCAGCAGTCTCAGGGGAGGCGGTGGCTACACCTTC	CASSLRGGGGYTF
NA	14	TRBV10-1	TRBJ1-6	many	TGCGCCAGCAGGGCCGACAGGCCCTGGTCACCCCTCCACTTT	CASRADRPWSPLHF
NA	13	TRBV2	TRBJ1-1	NA	TGTGCCAGCAAGAGGGATACACCCACTGAAGCTTTCTTT	CASKRDTPTEAFF
NA	15	TRBV5-1	TRBJ1-1	NA	TGCGCCAGCAGCCGCGACAGGTTAGAGAACACTGAAGCTTTCTTT	CASSRDRLENTEAFF
NA	12	TRBV19	TRBJ1-2	few	TGTGCCAGTAGGGCAGAACCCTATGGCTACACCTTC	CASRAEPYGYTF
NA	15	TRBV12-5	TRBJ1-5	NA	TGTGCTAGTGCTAAGGGGCAGCCAAGCAATCAGCCCCAGCATTTT	CASAKGQPSNQPQHF
NA	15	TRBV5-1	TRBJ1-5	NA	TGCGCCAGCAGCTTGGTTCCAGGGGAAACTCAGCCCCAGCATTTT	CASSLVPGETQPQHF
TRBD2	15	TRBV13	TRBJ2-1	NA	TGTGCCAGCAGCTTAACCGGCGGGGGGGCCCATGAGCAGTTCTTC	CASSLTGGGAHEQFF
NA	12	TRBV2	TRBJ2-5	NA	TGTGCCAGCAGACAGACGCAAGAGACCCAGTACTTC	CASRQTQETQYF
NA	13	TRBV13	TRBJ1-2	NA	TGTGCCAGCAGCTTACAGGCTAACTATGGCTACACCTTC	CASSLQANYGYTF
NA	11	TRBV2	TRBJ2-7	NA	TGTGCCAGCAGGGGTTGGGGCGAGCAGTACTTC	CASRGWGEQYF
NA	16	TRBV4-1	TRBJ2-7	NA	TGCGCCAGCAGCAAAGCCCTAGCGCAGAGCTCCTACGAGCAGTACTTC	CASSKALAQSSYEQYF
TRBD1	14	TRBV4-1	TRBJ1-6	NA	TGCGCCAGCAGCCAAGGGCAGGGGGCTTCACCCCTCCACTTT	CASSQGQGASPLHF
NA	14	TRBV2	TRBJ1-2	NA	TGTGCCAGCAATCTGATACAGGGAGCTGATGGCTACACCTTC	CASNLIQGADGYTF
TRBD1	14	TRBV5-4	TRBJ2-2	once	TGTGCCAGCAGCGGAAGACAGGGGCGAGGGGAGCTGTTTTTT	CASSGRQGRGELFF
NA	14	TRBV6-6	TRBJ1-2	once	TGTGCCAGCAGTTATGGGGGGCTGAACTATGGCTACACCTTC	CASSYGGLNYGYTF
TRBD1	14	TRBV5-1	TRBJ1-6	NA	TGCGCCAGCAGCTTGCAGGGGGCTCGTTCACCCCTCCACTTT	CASSLQGARSPLHF
NA	14	TRBV29-1	TRBJ2-3	NA	TGCAGCGTTGTGGTCAGGGCCAGCACAGATACGCAGTATTTT	CSVVVRASTDTQYF
NA	12	TRBV19	TRBJ1-1	few	TGTGCCAGTCAGGAGGGGAACACTGAAGCTTTCTTT	CASQEGNTEAFF
TRBD1	13	TRBV7-9	TRBJ2-4	NA	TGTGCCAGCAGCCTGGACAGGGTAAACATTCAGTACTTC	CASSLDRVNIQYF
NA	13	TRBV5-1	TRBJ1-4	few	TGCGCCAGCAGCTTGGCCGGGGGGGAAAAACTGTTTTTT	CASSLAGGEKLFF
TRBD1	15	TRBV19	TRBJ2-7	NA	TGTGCCAGTAGCCGACGACAGGGGGCTGGGTACGAGCAGTACTTC	CASSRRQGAGYEQYF